This TCR beta chain comes out of a study of beta chain features in type 1 diabetes. Trimming stripped 3 bases from V and 3 bases from J, with 12 bases between. This CDR3 is 14 amino acids long. Looked up from germline, CDR1 is SGHTA and CDR2 is FQGNSA. A note on this clone: Antigen: not known.

Sorted populations all had greater than 95% purity. The investigators reverse transcribed all of the isolated RNA, so they sequenced expressed TCRB transcripts. Regulatory, naive and central memory T cell samples averaged about 3.57 million reads. Assay: immunoSEQ multiplex PCR; the TCRdb copy retains only in-frame clones and omits some. The sample includes about 180,000 clones, less than 15% seen only once; the top ten take around 0.63%. Notes on the study in general: Cells carrying high TCR expression could end up over-represented when cDNA is sequenced.

V is TRBV7-2 and J is TRBJ2-7, with D unclear. This TCR was recovered from a woman aged 18 to 35 in good health. The sequencing sample was made of central memory CD4+ T cells from blood. CDR3 protein: CASSFGRSYYEQYF. In DNA form, the CDR3 reads TGTGCCAGCAGCTTCGGTCGGTCCTACTACGAGCAGTACTTC.